Below, 20 T cell receptor beta chains from the same sample are listed, as sequenced in a study of radiotherapy plus CTLA-4 blockade in lung cancer. Libraries were prepared by immunoSEQ multiplex PCR; TCRdb keeps only in-frame clonotypes and omits some of them. Of 100,000 to 150,000 clones listed, more than 80% are singletons. The source was peripheral blood, collected from a patient treated with radiotherapy plus ipilimumab. Receptor source: a human donor with non-small cell lung cancer that progressed on radiotherapy plus ipilimumab.

The chain combines TRBV5-1 with TRBJ1-1; D not resolved. Germline V gene data show CDR1 as SGHRS and CDR2 as YFSETQ. The CDR3 length is 15 residues. Trimming shortened V by 1 base and J by 4 bases, and 14 bases separated the two germline ends. The CDR3 DNA sequence: TGCGCCAGCAGCTTGTTGCCGGGCGCAAGCACTGAAGCTTTCTTT. This sequence encodes CASSLLPGASTEAFF.

This chain uses TRBV9 with TRBJ2-1, with 8 bases lining up with TRBD2. The CDR3 runs 17 residues. Trimming at V came to 2 bases and at J to 3 bases, leaving 10 bases not matched to a gene. Germline loops: CDR1 SGDLS, CDR2 YYNGEE. The CDR3 loop reads CASSVTSVKGGYNEQFF. CDR3 coding DNA: TGTGCCAGCAGCGTGACTAGCGTCAAAGGAGGCTACAATGAGCAGTTCTTC.

The gene calls are TRBV28 and TRBJ2-3, with TRBD2 identical over 8 bases. CDR1 is MDHEN and CDR2 is SYDVKM in the germline V gene. CDR3 length: 17 amino acids. The V segment lost 5 bases and the J segment 5 bases; nucleotides outside the gene matches: 15. The CDR3 nucleotides read TGTGCCAGCAGTGCCTGGACTAGCCCCAGGCTGGAAGATACGCAGTATTTT. It encodes CASSAWTSPRLEDTQYF. The variable domain in full, completed from reference TRBV28 and TRBJ2-3, reads DVKVTQSSRYLVKRTGEKVFLECVQDMDHENMFWYRQDPGLGLRLIYFSYDVKMKEKGDIPEGYSVSREKKERFSLILESASTNQTSMYLCASSAWTSPRLEDTQYFGPGTRLTVL.

The V and J genes are TRBV7-6 and TRBJ1-5, with D maybe TRBD1 (5 bases). The CDR3 is made up of 14 amino acids. CDR1 SGHVS and CDR2 FNYEAQ come from the germline V gene. Trimming took off 1 base at V and 9 bases at J, with 13 bases between the two ends. This CDR3 reads CASSLELGRGPQHF. The DNA of the CDR3 is TGTGCCAGCAGCTTAGAACTGGGGCGAGGGCCCCAGCATTTT. Filled out from reference TRBV7-6 and TRBJ1-5, the complete variable domain reads GAGVSQSPRYKVTKRGQDVALRCDPISGHVSLYWYRQALGQGPEFLTYFNYEAQQDKSGLPNDRFSAERPEGSISTLTIQRTEQRDSAMYRCASSLELGRGPQHFGDGTRLSIL.

V and J are TRBV9 and TRBJ2-3; 12 nucleotides line up with TRBD2. Trimming removed 3 bases from V and 4 bases from J; junction bases left unmatched: 9. The length of the CDR3 is 17 residues. The germline V gene encodes CDR1 SGDLS and CDR2 YYNGEE. CDR3 sequence: CASSAERLAGVSDTQYF. The CDR3 DNA follows: TGTGCCAGCAGCGCCGAGAGACTAGCGGGAGTTTCAGATACGCAGTATTTT.

V and J are TRBV7-8 and TRBJ2-2, with D tentatively TRBD2 (5 bases). The germline CDR1 and CDR2 sequences are SGHVS and FQNEAQ. V lost 4 bases to trimming and J lost 8 bases, with 11 bases between them. CDR3 size: 13 residues. The CDR3 loop reads CASSSGSGGELFF. DNA of the CDR3: TGTGCCAGCAGCTCGGGGAGTGGGGGGGAGCTGTTTTTT.

The chain joins TRBV15 to TRBJ2-5; D is undetermined. CDR3 length: 12 amino acids. V shed 0 bases and J shed 5 bases, with 4 bases lying between them. Germline lookup yields CDR1 LNHNV and CDR2 YYDKDF (reference sequence). This chain's CDR3 is CATSRDRETQYF. The CDR3 DNA reads as TGTGCCACCAGCAGAGATCGGGAGACCCAGTACTTC.

This rearrangement joins TRBV7-9 to TRBJ2-3; D perhaps matches TRBD2 (6 bases). Germline CDR1 and CDR2: SEHNR and FQNEAQ (reference sequence). CDR3 size: 13 residues. Trimming stripped 8 bases from V and 7 bases from J, with 16 bases between. CDR3 sequence reads: CASGWGRGNTQYF. The CDR3 DNA follows: TGTGCCAGCGGCTGGGGACGGGGGAATACGCAGTATTTT.

This chain connects TRBV9 to TRBJ1-1, with TRBD1 as a possible D gene (5 bases). Trimming took 3 bases from V and 0 from J, leaving 12 bases between them. The CDR3 sequence is 15 residues long. In germline, CDR1 is SGDLS, CDR2 YYNGEE. CDR3 residues: CASSAPGGMNTEAFF. In nucleotides, the CDR3 is TGTGCCAGCAGCGCCCCCGGGGGGATGAACACTGAAGCTTTCTTT.

The chain links TRBV14 to TRBJ2-1, with 9 bases matching TRBD2. This CDR3 comprises 16 residues. The germline V gene encodes CDR1 SGHDN and CDR2 FVKESK. The V and J ends lost 0 bases and 6 bases, in that order; junction bases with no gene match: 6. CDR3 nucleotides: TGTGCCAGCAGCCAAGATTGGCCTAGCGGGACCAATGAGCAGTTCTTC. It translates to CASSQDWPSGTNEQFF.

The gene calls are TRBV4-2 and TRBJ2-7, with TRBD2 identical over 9 bases. Germline V lookup: CDR1 LGHNA, CDR2 YNFKEQ. Trimming took 0 bases from V and 4 from J; bases not matched to a gene: 7. The CDR3 is made up of 16 amino acids. CDR3 nucleotides: TGTGCCAGCAGCCAAGATCTGACTAGCGGTGGGTACGAGCAGTACTTC. This sequence encodes CASSQDLTSGGYEQYF.

The chain joins TRBV2 to TRBJ1-1; no clear D. The germline V gene encodes CDR1 SNHLY and CDR2 FYNNEI. The CDR3 consists of 14 residues. V lost 2 bases to trimming and J lost 4 bases, with 11 bases between them. Here the CDR3 reads CASSEWEGRTEAFF. CDR3 sequence (DNA): TGTGCCAGCAGTGAATGGGAAGGGCGCACTGAAGCTTTCTTT.

The V and J genes are TRBV5-1 and TRBJ2-5, with a possible D match to TRBD2 (6 bases). The CDR3 is made up of 14 amino acids. CDR1 is SGHRS, CDR2 YFSETQ, per germline. V gave up 3 bases and J gave up 5 bases, with 14 bases separating them. The CDR3 bases are TGCGCCAGCAGCTCGCTGGGCGGAGGGGAGACCCAGTACTTC. Amino acids: CASSSLGGGETQYF. Together with reference TRBV5-1 and TRBJ2-5, the CDR3 gives the full variable domain: KAGVTQTPRYLIKTRGQQVTLSCSPISGHRSVSWYQQTPGQGLQFLFEYFSETQRNKGNFPGRFSGRQFSNSRSEMNVSTLELGDSALYLCASSSLGGGETQYFGPGTRLLVL.

V gene TRBV5-1 combines with J gene TRBJ2-7; possible D gene TRBD2, 6 bases. Germline-derived CDR1 and CDR2 are SGHRS and YFSETQ. This CDR3 spans 13 amino acids. V lost 8 bases, J lost 8 bases, and 20 bases lay in between. CDR3: CASNPRDSSQQYF. The CDR3 nucleotides are TGCGCCAGTAACCCTCGGGACTCCTCGCAGCAGTACTTC.

The CDR3 DNA is TGTGCCAGCAGCTCCCGGGGGACAGTGAGCAATCAGCCCCAGCATTTT. It yields the protein CASSSRGTVSNQPQHF. The chain joins TRBV5-8 to TRBJ1-5, with TRBD1 matching 7 bases. V lost 3 bases and J lost 1; bases outside the gene matches: 7. The CDR3 has 16 residues. Germline values: CDR1 SGHTS, CDR2 YDEGEE.

The chain recombines TRBV6-1 with TRBJ1-4, with D unresolved. The germline gives CDR1 MNHNS, CDR2 SASEGT. The length of the CDR3 is 13 residues. V was trimmed by 6 bases and J by 4 bases, leaving 9 bases between them. The CDR3 DNA is TGTGCCAGCAGAGCAAAGGATAATGAAAAACTGTTTTTT. Translated: CASRAKDNEKLFF.

The chain links TRBV11-3 to TRBJ2-3; TRBD2 might be the D (5 bases). V was clipped by 5 bases and J by 10 bases, with 22 bases between them. This CDR3 has 15 residues. Germline CDR1 SGHNT, CDR2 YENEEA. For the CDR3, the DNA is TGTGCCAGCAGCCGAGGAACGTCCTCGGGGTTGTCGCAGTATTTT. Translation gives CASSRGTSSGLSQYF.

This chain links TRBV7-6 with TRBJ2-3; TRBD2 matches 13 bases. Germline V gene data show CDR1 as SGHVS and CDR2 as FNYEAQ. After removal of 5 bases from V and 1 base from J, the junction contained 6 bases not matched to a gene. This CDR3 comprises 17 residues. CDR3 nucleotides: TGTGCCAGCAGCCCCGGGACTAGCGGGGCCCGCACAGATACGCAGTATTTT. Protein: CASSPGTSGARTDTQYF. Filled out from reference TRBV7-6 and TRBJ2-3, the complete variable domain reads GAGVSQSPRYKVTKRGQDVALRCDPISGHVSLYWYRQALGQGPEFLTYFNYEAQQDKSGLPNDRFSAERPEGSISTLTIQRTEQRDSAMYRCASSPGTSGARTDTQYFGPGTRLTVL.

The chain has TRBV11-3 and TRBJ1-3; D call uncertain. Between the trimmed V and J ends, which lost 2 bases and 1 base, there was a span of 6 bases. The germline V gene encodes CDR1 SGHNT and CDR2 YENEEA. The length of the CDR3 is 14 residues. The CDR3 loop is CASSLSGSGNTIYF. The CDR3 DNA reads TGTGCCAGCAGCTTATCCGGATCTGGAAACACCATATATTTT. The variable domain in full, completed from reference TRBV11-3 and TRBJ1-3, reads EAGVVQSPRYKIIEKKQPVAFWCNPISGHNTLYWYLQNLGQGPELLIRYENEEAVDDSQLPKDRFSAERLKGVDSTLKIQPAELGDSAVYLCASSLSGSGNTIYFGEGSWLTVV.

The chain recombines TRBV2 with TRBJ1-4; D is unclear. CDR3 length: 13 residues. Germline V gene data show CDR1 as SNHLY and CDR2 as FYNNEI. V was trimmed by 7 bases and J by 4 bases, leaving 10 bases between them. The CDR3 sequence: CASTRDLNEKLFF. For the CDR3, the DNA is TGTGCCAGCACACGGGATCTTAATGAAAAACTGTTTTTT.